These 12 T cell receptor beta chains were all obtained from the same sample, sequenced in a study of blood T cell repertoires in COVID-19. The method was immunoSEQ multiplex PCR; TCRdb's version includes in-frame clones alone and lacks a portion of them. The table lists approximately 140,000 clones, approximately 88% of them singletons, with 8% to 11% in the top ten. The sample comprised peripheral blood. The receptor source for this set is a man aged 60 to 69 with active or convalescent COVID-19.

The chain links TRBV29-1 to TRBJ2-4; 10 bases agree with TRBD1. Germline lookup yields CDR1 SQVTM and CDR2 ANQGSEA. The CDR3 spans 13 residues. The V segment lost 5 bases and the J segment 4 bases; nucleotides outside the gene matches: 2. The CDR3: CSVWDRGKNIQYF. The CDR3 bases are TGCAGCGTTTGGGACAGGGGAAAAAACATTCAGTACTTC. Full variable domain (outside the CDR3, taken from reference TRBV29-1 and TRBJ2-4): SAVISQKPSRDICQRGTSLTIQCQVDSQVTMMFWYRQQPGQSLTLIATANQGSEATYESGFVIDKFPISRPNLTFSTLTVSNMSPEDSSIYLCSVWDRGKNIQYFGAGTRLSVL.

The chain carries TRBV28 and TRBJ1-3; 7 positions agree with TRBD1. V lost 7 bases, J lost 0 bases, and 9 bases stayed unmatched. Germline CDR1 and CDR2: MDHEN and SYDVKM. The CDR3 runs to 16 residues. This CDR3 is CASTPGGTSSGNTIYF. The CDR3 DNA is TGTGCCAGCACCCCAGGGGGGACGAGCTCTGGAAACACCATATATTTT.

The chain combines TRBV6-2 or TRBV6-3 with TRBJ2-2; 9 nucleotides match TRBD1. V gave up 6 bases and J gave up 6 bases; unmatched junction bases: 8. The germline V gene has CDR1 MNHEY and CDR2 SVGEGT. This CDR3 is 15 amino acids long. Here the CDR3 DNA reads TGTGCCAGCAGCCCCGACAGGGGGGTGGCCGGGGAGCTGTTTTTT. Its translation is CASSPDRGVAGELFF.

This chain joins TRBV28 and TRBJ1-5; no reliable D call. This CDR3 has 16 residues. Trimming pared 3 bases from V and 4 bases from J, leaving 16 bases between. Germline CDR1 reads MDHEN; CDR2 reads SYDVKM. The CDR3 nucleotides are TGTGCCAGCAGTTTGTCTAGCCCCGTAGGTAATCAGCCCCAGCATTTT. This codes for CASSLSSPVGNQPQHF.

V and J are TRBV6-1 and TRBJ2-5; 14 positions agree with TRBD2. Germline CDR1 MNHNS, CDR2 SASEGT. This CDR3 is built from 19 residues. Trimming cost V 1 base and J 2 bases; bases outside gene matches: 9. The CDR3 nucleotides read TGTGCCAGCAGTGAAGGCGGACTAGCGGGAGGATCGGGACAAGAGACCCAGTACTTC. Translated, it gives CASSEGGLAGGSGQETQYF.

In its sample, this clone was seen a few times. The chain couples TRBV6-2 or TRBV6-3 to TRBJ2-1, with 12 nucleotides matching TRBD2. Germline lookup yields CDR1 MNHEY and CDR2 SVGEGT. The ends lost 2 bases at V and 4 bases at J; junction bases unmatched: 3. This CDR3 is 16 amino acids long. The chain's CDR3 is CASSYTGLAGYNEQFF. For the CDR3, the DNA is TGTGCCAGCAGTTACACGGGACTAGCGGGTTACAATGAGCAGTTCTTC.

The rearrangement links TRBV24-1 to TRBJ2-2; TRBD2 matches at 13 bases. CDR1 and CDR2 (germline): KGHDR, SFDVKD. V was clipped by 3 bases and J by 5 bases; unmatched bases: 2. The CDR3 runs 16 residues. Here the CDR3 DNA reads TGTGCCACCAGTGATCCGGGACTAGCGGGAACCGGGGAGCTGTTTTTT. Its translation: CATSDPGLAGTGELFF.

This chain joins TRBV21-1 and TRBJ2-1; the D call TRBD2 from the table was never checked on the DNA. TRBV21-1 is reported as a pseudogene. The CDR3 consists of 16 residues. The CDR3 bases are TGTGCCAGCAGCAAAGGAAGAGAGATCTCCTACAATGAGCAGTTCTTC. It codes for CASSKGREISYNEQFF.

The chain carries TRBV12-3 or TRBV12-4 and TRBJ1-1, with a weak D call TRBD1 (5 bases). This CDR3 comprises 12 residues. V shed 3 bases and J shed 4 bases, with 6 bases lying between them. Written as DNA, the CDR3 is TGTGCCAGCAGTTTGACAGTCACTGAAGCTTTCTTT. It encodes CASSLTVTEAFF.

Only one count was recorded for this clone. The rearrangement links TRBV7-2 to TRBJ2-7; the D is unclear. The CDR3 has 12 residues. The germline gives CDR1 SGHTA, CDR2 FQGNSA. Trimming removed 1 base from V and 3 bases from J, with 4 bases in between. The CDR3, as DNA: TGTGCCAGCAGCTTAGTTCTCTACGAGCAGTACTTC. Amino acids: CASSLVLYEQYF.

The chain combines TRBV11-2 with TRBJ2-1; TRBD2 aligns across 8 bases. V was pared by 5 bases and J by 8 bases, with 5 bases of the junction left unmatched. Germline CDR1 is SGHAT and CDR2 is FQNNGV. This CDR3 region has 13 residues. CDR3 protein: CASSVGAGDEQFF. The CDR3 bases are TGTGCCAGCAGCGTAGGAGCGGGGGATGAGCAGTTCTTC.

The chain has TRBV6-5 and TRBJ1-3; the D gene is possibly TRBD1 (5 bases). There are 16 residues in the CDR3. Deletions cut 2 bases from V and 2 bases from J, with 13 bases between. CDR1 MNHEY and CDR2 SVGAGI come from the germline V gene. CDR3 protein: CASSYVALGAGNTIYF. The CDR3 coding sequence is TGTGCCAGCAGTTACGTGGCCCTAGGGGCTGGAAACACCATATATTTT.